These 25 T cell receptor beta chains came from one sample sequenced in a study of identical twins. TCRdb independently ran MiXCR on the 5' RACE reads; one entry per CDR3 protein. The repertoire holds 1.5 million to 2 million distinct CDR3 sequences, less than 40% seen once, with 0.25% to 0.3% in the top ten. The sequencing input was cord blood. The source is a newborn girl in good health.

The genes are TRBV6-2 or TRBV6-3 and TRBJ2-2; 10 nucleotides line up with TRBD1. This CDR3 contains 15 residues. Unmatched junction bases numbered 4, after V lost 5 bases and J lost 4 bases. The germline CDR1 and CDR2 sequences are MNHEY and SVGEGT. CDR3 coding DNA: TGTGCCAGCAGTCGATGGGACAGGGGCACCGGGGAGCTGTTTTTT. It yields the protein CASSRWDRGTGELFF.

The V and J genes are TRBV28 and TRBJ2-7; 9 positions agree with TRBD1. J lost 3 bases, V lost 6 bases, and 9 bases had no gene match. The CDR3 is 15 residues long. Germline V lookup: CDR1 MDHEN, CDR2 SYDVKM. The CDR3 DNA reads TGTGCCAGCAGGCGACCGGGACAGGGCGGCTACGAGCAGTACTTC. It specifies CASRRPGQGGYEQYF. Based on the CDR3 plus reference TRBV28 and TRBJ2-7, the full variable domain is DVKVTQSSRYLVKRTGEKVFLECVQDMDHENMFWYRQDPGLGLRLIYFSYDVKMKEKGDIPEGYSVSREKKERFSLILESASTNQTSMYLCASRRPGQGGYEQYFGPGTRLTVT.

The genes are TRBV5-1 and TRBJ2-7; weak D call: TRBD1 (6 bases). CDR1 is SGHRS and CDR2 is YFSETQ in the germline V gene. Trimming left V 3 bases short and J 3 bases short, with 13 bases between. The CDR3 covers 14 residues. The CDR3 protein is CASSSQTGIYEQYF. DNA for the CDR3: TGCGCCAGCAGCTCACAGACAGGAATCTACGAGCAGTACTTC.

This chain joins TRBV9 and TRBJ1-2; TRBD1 matches 9 bases. With V trimmed by 6 bases and J by 8 bases, 14 bases remained unmatched. Germline CDR1 is SGDLS and CDR2 is YYNGEE. The CDR3 has 15 residues. The CDR3 region has the DNA TGTGCCAGCACCGTCGGGACAGGGAGATGGGACGGCTACACCTTC. It is translated as CASTVGTGRWDGYTF.

The chain is built from TRBV5-6 and TRBJ1-1, with D unclear. V was pared by 2 bases and J by 7 bases, with 9 bases between. CDR1 is SGHDT, CDR2 YYEEEE, per germline. This CDR3 spans 12 amino acids. This chain's CDR3 is CASSFRLGEAFF. CDR3 nucleotides: TGTGCCAGCAGCTTCCGCTTAGGTGAAGCTTTCTTT.

This clonotype came up a few times. V is TRBV28 and J is TRBJ1-2; D may be TRBD1 (6 bases). V was clipped by 9 bases and J by 8 bases, with 10 bases between them. The germline V gene encodes CDR1 MDHEN and CDR2 SYDVKM. The CDR3 is made up of 10 amino acids. The CDR3 bases are TGTGCCAGTTCAGGGGCGGGCTACACCTTC. This codes for CASSGAGYTF.

The V gene is TRBV29-1, the J gene TRBJ2-2, with 11 bases lining up with TRBD1. The CDR3 has 12 residues. With 7 bases clipped from V and 13 bases from J, the junction kept 8 bases outside the gene matches. The V gene's germline CDR1 is SQVTM and CDR2 ANQGSEA. The CDR3 sequence: CSAERTGGMLFF. The CDR3 coding sequence is TGCAGCGCGGAGAGGACAGGGGGCATGCTGTTTTTT.

There are a few counts of this clonotype. The chain uses TRBV20-1 and TRBJ1-2, with D unresolved. Deletions cut 4 bases from V and 6 bases from J, with 15 bases between. The germline CDR1 and CDR2 sequences are DFQATT and SNEGSKA (reference sequence). This CDR3 has 13 residues. The CDR3 spells CSATLGPGDGYTF. CDR3 DNA: TGCAGTGCTACTCTCGGACCTGGGGATGGCTACACCTTC.

CDR3 sequence (DNA): TGCAGTGCTATAACAGGGGGCGCCTACGAGCAGTACTTC. Amino acid sequence: CSAITGGAYEQYF. The chain couples TRBV20-1 to TRBJ2-7, with 9 bases matching TRBD1. The CDR3 length is 13 residues. V lost 4 bases and J lost 2; bases outside the gene matches: 3. Germline V gives CDR1 DFQATT, CDR2 SNEGSKA (reference sequence).

V usage is TRBV12-5 and J usage is TRBJ2-7; unclear D gene. The CDR3 is made up of 14 amino acids. Germline V gene data show CDR1 as LGHNT and CDR2 as FRNRAP. Trimming cost V 3 bases and J 0 bases, with 9 bases left between them. CDR3 protein: CASGLRFSSYEQYF. The CDR3 nucleotides are TGTGCTAGTGGTTTAAGGTTCAGCTCCTACGAGCAGTACTTC.

The chain is built from TRBV28 and TRBJ1-4, with D tentatively TRBD1 (5 bases). The germline gives CDR1 MDHEN, CDR2 SYDVKM. CDR3 length: 16 residues. The V end was cut by 5 bases, the J end by 5 bases, with 18 bases between. In nucleotides, the CDR3 is TGTGCCAGCAGTCACCTTGGTCCGGGACGGAATGAAAAACTGTTTTTT. The encoded protein is CASSHLGPGRNEKLFF.

Only a few counts were recorded for this clonotype. V gene TRBV20-1 combines with J gene TRBJ2-1, with D possibly TRBD1 on 6 matching bases. This CDR3 is built from 16 residues. Deletions cut 1 base from V and 0 bases from J, with 13 bases between. The germline V gene encodes CDR1 DFQATT and CDR2 SNEGSKA (reference sequence). DNA for the CDR3: TGCAGTGCTAGAGTGGGACATTTAAGCTCCTACAATGAGCAGTTCTTC. Its protein is CSARVGHLSSYNEQFF.

The V call is TRBV14, the J call TRBJ2-5; 9 bases fit TRBD2. This CDR3 is built from 18 residues. The V gene's germline CDR1 is SGHDN and CDR2 FVKESK. The trim removed 2 bases at V and 11 bases at J, leaving 21 bases unmatched. The CDR3: CASSQRSRGRADSRIQYF. DNA of the CDR3: TGTGCCAGCAGCCAAAGAAGCCGCGGGAGGGCCGATAGCAGGATTCAGTACTTC.

This clonotype was counted at least ten times. The V call is TRBV11-2, the J call TRBJ2-3; TRBD2 matches 13 bases. With V trimmed by 5 bases and J by 4 bases, 24 bases remained unmatched. CDR3 size: 22 residues. Germline assignment: CDR1 SGHAT and CDR2 FQNNGV. CDR3 region: CASSPIRTSGSAYVFRADTQYF. CDR3 bases: TGTGCCAGCAGCCCAATTCGGACTAGCGGGAGCGCGTATGTGTTTCGTGCAGATACGCAGTATTTT.

V gene TRBV3-1 combines with J gene TRBJ1-2; D uncertain. The CDR3 loop spans 12 amino acids. Germline V gene sequence: CDR1 LGHDT, CDR2 YNNKEL (reference sequence). The V gene lost 5 bases and the J gene lost 8 bases, with 12 bases spanning the gap. CDR3 residues: CASSEGRNGYTF. Written as DNA, the CDR3 is TGTGCCAGCAGCGAAGGCAGGAACGGCTACACCTTC. Based on the CDR3 plus reference TRBV3-1 and TRBJ1-2, the full variable domain is DTAVSQTPKYLVTQMGNDKSIKCEQNLGHDTMYWYKQDSKKFLKIMFSYNNKELIINETVPNRFSPKSPDKAHLNLHINSLELGDSAVYFCASSEGRNGYTFGSGTRLTVV.

Note on this clonotype: A much larger clonotype is one base distant, so this may be a read error. CDR3 protein: CSAATSGRSNEQFF. The CDR3 DNA is TGCAGTGCCGCGACTAGCGGGAGAAGCAATGAGCAGTTCTTC. The chain recombines TRBV20-1 with TRBJ2-1; 12 bases are shared with TRBD2. Germline loops: CDR1 DFQATT, CDR2 SNEGSKA (reference sequence). The CDR3 contains 14 residues. Germline trimming cut 6 bases from V and 6 bases from J; bases unmatched to any gene: 6.

V gene TRBV7-2 combines with J gene TRBJ2-5; 7 nucleotides align to TRBD1. The DNA end favors TRBJ2-7, so the J call may be wrong. Germline-derived CDR1 and CDR2 are SGHTA and FQGNSA. The CDR3 has 16 amino acids. CDR3 DNA sequence: TGTGCCAGCAGCACGGACAGGTACTTACCCACCTACGAGCAGTACTTC. Its protein is CASSTDRYLPTYEQYF.

V usage is TRBV5-1 and J usage is TRBJ2-7; D gene ambiguous. In germline, CDR1 is SGHRS, CDR2 YFSETQ. V lost 0 bases to trimming and J lost 5 bases, with 12 bases between them. The CDR3 covers 14 residues. CDR3 in amino acids: CASSLGASKNEQYF. CDR3 nucleotide sequence: TGCGCCAGCAGCTTGGGTGCTAGTAAAAACGAGCAGTACTTC.

This clonotype was recorded a few times. The chain combines TRBV20-1 with TRBJ1-1, with 9 nucleotides matching TRBD1. Germline assignment: CDR1 DFQATT and CDR2 SNEGSKA (reference sequence). CDR3 length: 16 amino acids. J was trimmed by 5 bases and V by 2 bases; bases with no gene match: 12. CDR3 sequence: CSARKPGQGGRTEAFF. Here the CDR3 DNA reads TGCAGTGCTAGAAAACCGGGACAGGGCGGGAGAACTGAAGCTTTCTTT.

This clonotype was counted once. A read error may produce the germline difference seen at one junction end. This chain joins TRBV20-1 and TRBJ2-3; a weak D match, TRBD2 (5 bases). CDR1 is DFQATT, CDR2 SNEGSKA, per germline (reference sequence). This CDR3 comprises 14 residues. CDR3 bases: TGCGGTGCTAGTCCACTAGAGGCAGTAGATACGCAGTATTTT. The encoded protein is CGASPLEAVDTQYF.

This clonotype showed up many times. The chain couples TRBV27 to TRBJ2-5; D may correspond to TRBD1 or TRBD2 (5 bases each). V was shortened by 2 bases and J by 5 bases, with 9 bases between the two germline ends. Germline values: CDR1 MNHEY, CDR2 SMNVEV (reference sequence). There are 13 residues in the CDR3. The CDR3 loop is CASSLDYRETQYF. CDR3 bases: TGTGCCAGCAGTTTAGACTACAGGGAGACCCAGTACTTC.

This clonotype was observed a handful of times. V is TRBV10-3 and J is TRBJ2-5, with 9 positions matching TRBD2. The germline gives CDR1 ENHRY, CDR2 SYGVKD. The V segment lost 3 bases and the J segment 2 bases; nucleotides outside the gene matches: 19. CDR3 length equals 20 residues. CDR3 region: CAISEAPRTSANPRQETQYF. In DNA, the CDR3 is TGTGCCATCAGTGAAGCTCCGAGGACTAGCGCCAACCCGAGACAAGAGACCCAGTACTTC.

The chain couples TRBV12-3 or TRBV12-4 to TRBJ2-7; 7 nucleotides agree with TRBD2. The CDR3 has 15 amino acids. Unmatched junction bases numbered 11, after V lost 2 bases and J lost 7 bases. DNA of the CDR3: TGTGCCAGCAGTTTACGTGGGAGGGCCTGGGATGAGCAGTACTTC. As protein: CASSLRGRAWDEQYF.

On this clonotype: This may be a read error, as it is one base from a much larger clone. The V and J genes are TRBV9 and TRBJ2-3, with D unclear. Germline values: CDR1 SGDLS, CDR2 YYNGEE. Trimming pared 0 bases from V and 4 bases from J, leaving 18 bases between. The CDR3 runs to 17 residues. CDR3 DNA: TGTGCCAGCAGCGTAGCTGCGCACAGCATAACCTCAGATACGCAGTATTTT. Its protein product is CASSVAAHSITSDTQYF.

The chain has TRBV29-1 and TRBJ1-2; TRBD1 matches at 7 bases. Trimming cost V 3 bases and J 2 bases; bases outside gene matches: 12. In germline, CDR1 is SQVTM, CDR2 ANQGSEA. This CDR3 region has 16 residues. CDR3 DNA sequence: TGCAGCGTTGACTGGGCCGCGCAGGGGGGCAACTATGGCTACACCTTC. It encodes CSVDWAAQGGNYGYTF.